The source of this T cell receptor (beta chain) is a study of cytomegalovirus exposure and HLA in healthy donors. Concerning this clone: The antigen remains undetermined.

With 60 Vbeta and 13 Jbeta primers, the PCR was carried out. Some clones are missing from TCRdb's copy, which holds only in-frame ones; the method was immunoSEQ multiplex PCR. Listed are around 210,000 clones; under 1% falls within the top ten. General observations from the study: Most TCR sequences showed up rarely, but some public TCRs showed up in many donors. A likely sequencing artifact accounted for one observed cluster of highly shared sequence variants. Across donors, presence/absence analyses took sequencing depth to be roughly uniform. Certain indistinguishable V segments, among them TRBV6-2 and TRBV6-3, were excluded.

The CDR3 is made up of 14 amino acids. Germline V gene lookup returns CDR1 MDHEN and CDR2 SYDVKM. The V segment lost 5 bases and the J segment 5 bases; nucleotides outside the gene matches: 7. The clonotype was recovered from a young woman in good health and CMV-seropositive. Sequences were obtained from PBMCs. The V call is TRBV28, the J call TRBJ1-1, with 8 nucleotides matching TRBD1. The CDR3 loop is CASSQTGVGTEAFF. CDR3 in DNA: TGTGCCAGCAGTCAGACAGGGGTTGGAACTGAAGCTTTCTTT.